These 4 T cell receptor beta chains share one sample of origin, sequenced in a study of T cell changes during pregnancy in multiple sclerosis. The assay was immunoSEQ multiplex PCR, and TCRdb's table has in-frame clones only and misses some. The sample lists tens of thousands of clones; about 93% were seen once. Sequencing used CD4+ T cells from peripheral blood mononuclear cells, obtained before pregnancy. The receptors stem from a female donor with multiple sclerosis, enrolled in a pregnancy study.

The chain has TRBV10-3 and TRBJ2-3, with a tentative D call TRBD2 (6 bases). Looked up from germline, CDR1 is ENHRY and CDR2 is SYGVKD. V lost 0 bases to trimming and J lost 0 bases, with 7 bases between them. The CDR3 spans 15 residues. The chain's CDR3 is CAISESSGSTDTQYF. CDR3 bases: TGTGCCATCAGTGAGTCTAGCGGTAGCACAGATACGCAGTATTTT.

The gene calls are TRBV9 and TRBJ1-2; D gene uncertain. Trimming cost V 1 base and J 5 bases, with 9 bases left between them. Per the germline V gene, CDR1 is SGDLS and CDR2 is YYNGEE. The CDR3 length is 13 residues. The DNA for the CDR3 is TGTGCCAGCAGCGTAAGCCCTATATATGGCTACACCTTC. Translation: CASSVSPIYGYTF.

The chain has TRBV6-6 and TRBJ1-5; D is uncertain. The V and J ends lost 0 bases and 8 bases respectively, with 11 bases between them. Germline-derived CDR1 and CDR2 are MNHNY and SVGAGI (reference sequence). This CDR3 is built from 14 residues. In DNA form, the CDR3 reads TGTGCCAGCAGTTACTCGCCCCAGAAAAAGCCCCAGCATTTT. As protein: CASSYSPQKKPQHF.

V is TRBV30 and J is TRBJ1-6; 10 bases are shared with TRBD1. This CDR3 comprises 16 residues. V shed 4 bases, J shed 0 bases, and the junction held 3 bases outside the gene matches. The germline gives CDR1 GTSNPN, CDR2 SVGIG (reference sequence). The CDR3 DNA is TGTGCCTGGAACAGGGACAGGGGCTCCTATAATTCACCCCTCCACTTT. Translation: CAWNRDRGSYNSPLHF.